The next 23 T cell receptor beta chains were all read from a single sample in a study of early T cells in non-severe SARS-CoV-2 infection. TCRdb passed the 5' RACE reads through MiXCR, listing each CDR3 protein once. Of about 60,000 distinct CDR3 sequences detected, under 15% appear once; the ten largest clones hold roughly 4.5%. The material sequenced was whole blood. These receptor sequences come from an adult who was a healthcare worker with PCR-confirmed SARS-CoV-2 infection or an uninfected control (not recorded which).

CDR3 amino acids: CASSLAADYNSPLHF. The CDR3 region has the DNA TGTGCCAGCAGCTTAGCCGCGGACTATAATTCACCCCTCCACTTT. V usage is TRBV11-2 and J usage is TRBJ1-6; D is uncertain. With 1 base removed from V and 3 bases from J, the gap between germline ends came to 7 bases. Germline loops: CDR1 SGHAT, CDR2 FQNNGV. CDR3 length equals 15 residues. The full variable domain, with the rest looked up from reference TRBV11-2 and TRBJ1-6, is EAGVAQSPRYKIIEKRQSVAFWCNPISGHATLYWYQQILGQGPKLLIQFQNNGVVDDSQLPKDRFSAERLKGVDSTLKIQPAKLEDSAVYLCASSLAADYNSPLHFGNGTRLTVT.

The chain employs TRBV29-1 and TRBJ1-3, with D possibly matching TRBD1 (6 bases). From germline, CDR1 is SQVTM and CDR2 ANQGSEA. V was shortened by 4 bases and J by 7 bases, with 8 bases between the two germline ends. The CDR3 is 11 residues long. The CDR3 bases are TGCAGCGTTGCTCAGGGGAACACCATATATTTT. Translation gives CSVAQGNTIYF.

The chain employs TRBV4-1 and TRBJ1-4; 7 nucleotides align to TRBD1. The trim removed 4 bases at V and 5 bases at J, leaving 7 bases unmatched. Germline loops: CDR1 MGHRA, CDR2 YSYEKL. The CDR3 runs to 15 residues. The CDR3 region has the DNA TGCGCCAGCAGCCCCAGCGGACAGGAGAATGAAAAACTGTTTTTT. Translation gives CASSPSGQENEKLFF.

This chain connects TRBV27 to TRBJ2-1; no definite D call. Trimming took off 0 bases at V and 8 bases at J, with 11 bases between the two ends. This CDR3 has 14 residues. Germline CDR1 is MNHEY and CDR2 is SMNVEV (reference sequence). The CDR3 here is CASSLSSPQDEQFF. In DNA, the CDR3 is TGTGCCAGCAGTTTATCGAGTCCCCAGGATGAGCAGTTCTTC.

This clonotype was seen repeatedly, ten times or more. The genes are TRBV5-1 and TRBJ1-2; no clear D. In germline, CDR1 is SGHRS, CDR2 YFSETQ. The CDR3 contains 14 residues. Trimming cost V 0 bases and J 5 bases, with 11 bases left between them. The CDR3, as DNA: TGCGCCAGCAGCTTGGAAACAGATCGATATGGCTACACCTTC. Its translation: CASSLETDRYGYTF.

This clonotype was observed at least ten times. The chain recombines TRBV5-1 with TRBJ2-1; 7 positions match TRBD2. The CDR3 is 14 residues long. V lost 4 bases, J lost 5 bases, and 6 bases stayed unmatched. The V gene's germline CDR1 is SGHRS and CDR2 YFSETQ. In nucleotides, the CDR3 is TGCGCCAGCAGCCCCGGGACTACCCACAATGAGCAGTTCTTC. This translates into CASSPGTTHNEQFF. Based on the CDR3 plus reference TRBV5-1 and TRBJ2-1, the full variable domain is KAGVTQTPRYLIKTRGQQVTLSCSPISGHRSVSWYQQTPGQGLQFLFEYFSETQRNKGNFPGRFSGRQFSNSRSEMNVSTLELGDSALYLCASSPGTTHNEQFFGPGTRLTVL.

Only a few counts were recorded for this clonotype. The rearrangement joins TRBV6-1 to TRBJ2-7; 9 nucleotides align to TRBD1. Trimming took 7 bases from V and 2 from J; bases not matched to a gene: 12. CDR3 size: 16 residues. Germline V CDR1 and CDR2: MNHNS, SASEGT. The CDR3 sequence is CASTRTAGTGPYEQYF. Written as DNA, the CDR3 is TGTGCCAGCACGAGGACAGCCGGGACAGGGCCCTACGAGCAGTACTTC.

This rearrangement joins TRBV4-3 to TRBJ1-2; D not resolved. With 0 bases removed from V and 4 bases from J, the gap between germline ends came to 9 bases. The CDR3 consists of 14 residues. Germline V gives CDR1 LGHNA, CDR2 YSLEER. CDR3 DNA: TGCGCCAGCAGCCAAGATACGAGCGGCTATGGCTACACCTTC. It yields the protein CASSQDTSGYGYTF.

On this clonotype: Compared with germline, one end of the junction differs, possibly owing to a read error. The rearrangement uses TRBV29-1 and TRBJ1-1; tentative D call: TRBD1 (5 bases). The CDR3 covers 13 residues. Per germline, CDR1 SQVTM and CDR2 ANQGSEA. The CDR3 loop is CSVDSLVDTEVFF. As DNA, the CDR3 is TGCAGCGTTGATTCCTTAGTGGACACTGAAGTTTTCTTT.

CDR3 DNA: TGCGCCAGCAGCCTGGGCCCGAAGGATACGCAGTATTTT. Translation: CASSLGPKDTQYF. The V and J genes are TRBV5-1 and TRBJ2-3; no clear D gene. From germline, CDR1 is SGHRS and CDR2 YFSETQ. CDR3 length equals 13 residues. V lost 4 bases and J lost 6, with 12 bases in between.

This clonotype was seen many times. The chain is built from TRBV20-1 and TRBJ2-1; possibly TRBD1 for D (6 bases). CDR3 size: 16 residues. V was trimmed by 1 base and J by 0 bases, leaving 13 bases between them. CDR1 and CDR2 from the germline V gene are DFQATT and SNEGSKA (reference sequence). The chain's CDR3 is CSARVAGAISYNEQFF. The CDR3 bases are TGCAGTGCTAGAGTGGCAGGGGCTATCTCCTACAATGAGCAGTTCTTC.

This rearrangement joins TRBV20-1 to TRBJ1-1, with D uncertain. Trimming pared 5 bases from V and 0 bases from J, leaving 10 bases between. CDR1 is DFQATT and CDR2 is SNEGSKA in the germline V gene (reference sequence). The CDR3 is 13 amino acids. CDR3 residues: CSASLSLNTEAFF. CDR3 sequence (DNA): TGCAGTGCTTCCCTGAGTCTGAACACTGAAGCTTTCTTT.

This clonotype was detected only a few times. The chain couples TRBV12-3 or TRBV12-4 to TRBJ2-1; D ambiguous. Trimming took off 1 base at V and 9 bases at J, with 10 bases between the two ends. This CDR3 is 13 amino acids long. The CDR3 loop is CASSLDGYGEQFF. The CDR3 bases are TGTGCCAGCAGTTTAGATGGGTACGGTGAGCAGTTCTTC.

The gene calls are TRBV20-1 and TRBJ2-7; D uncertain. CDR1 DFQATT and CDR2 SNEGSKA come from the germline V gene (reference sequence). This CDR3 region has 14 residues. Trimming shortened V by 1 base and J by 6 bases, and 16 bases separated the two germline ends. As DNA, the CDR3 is TGCAGTGCTAGAGTTGTCCAAAAACCCTCCGAGCAGTACTTC. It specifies CSARVVQKPSEQYF.

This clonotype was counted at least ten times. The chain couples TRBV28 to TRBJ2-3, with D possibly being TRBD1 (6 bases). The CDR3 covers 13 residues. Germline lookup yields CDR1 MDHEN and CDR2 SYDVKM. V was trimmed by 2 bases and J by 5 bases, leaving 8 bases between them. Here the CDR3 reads CASSLDRRDTQYF. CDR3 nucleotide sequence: TGTGCCAGCAGTTTAGACAGGCGAGATACGCAGTATTTT.

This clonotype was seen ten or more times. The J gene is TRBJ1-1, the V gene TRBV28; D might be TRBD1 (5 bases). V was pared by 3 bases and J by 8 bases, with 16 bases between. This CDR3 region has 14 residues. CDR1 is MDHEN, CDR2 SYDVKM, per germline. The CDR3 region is CASSFYPGTPEAFF. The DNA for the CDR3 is TGTGCCAGCAGTTTCTACCCCGGGACCCCAGAAGCTTTCTTT.

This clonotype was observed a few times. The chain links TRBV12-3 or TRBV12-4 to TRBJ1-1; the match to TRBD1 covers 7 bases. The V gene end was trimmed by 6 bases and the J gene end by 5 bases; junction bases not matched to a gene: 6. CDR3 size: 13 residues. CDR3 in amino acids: CASRVGGVTEAFF. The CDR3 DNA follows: TGTGCCAGCAGGGTAGGGGGCGTTACTGAAGCTTTCTTT.

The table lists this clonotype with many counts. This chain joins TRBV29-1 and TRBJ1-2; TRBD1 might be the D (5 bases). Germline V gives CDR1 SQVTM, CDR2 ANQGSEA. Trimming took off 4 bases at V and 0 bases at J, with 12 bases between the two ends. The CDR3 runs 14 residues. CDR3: CSVVGDAANYGYTF. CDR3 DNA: TGCAGCGTTGTAGGGGACGCGGCTAACTATGGCTACACCTTC.

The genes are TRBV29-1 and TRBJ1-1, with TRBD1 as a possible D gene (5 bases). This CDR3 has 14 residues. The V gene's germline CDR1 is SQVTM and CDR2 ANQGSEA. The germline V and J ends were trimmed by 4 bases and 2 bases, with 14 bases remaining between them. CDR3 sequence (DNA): TGCAGCGTTGTAATATGGGGGGATAACACTGAAGCTTTCTTT. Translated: CSVVIWGDNTEAFF.

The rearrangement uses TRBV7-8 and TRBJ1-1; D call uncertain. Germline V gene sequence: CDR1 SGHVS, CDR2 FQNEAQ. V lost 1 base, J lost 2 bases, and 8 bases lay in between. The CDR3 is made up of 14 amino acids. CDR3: CASSLVAGNTEAFF. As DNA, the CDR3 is TGTGCCAGCAGCTTAGTGGCGGGAAACACTGAAGCTTTCTTT. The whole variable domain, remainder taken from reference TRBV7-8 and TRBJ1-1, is GAGVSQSPRYKVAKRGQDVALRCDPISGHVSLFWYQQALGQGPEFLTYFQNEAQLDKSGLPSDRFFAERPEGSVSTLKIQRTQQEDSAVYLCASSLVAGNTEAFFGQGTRLTVV.

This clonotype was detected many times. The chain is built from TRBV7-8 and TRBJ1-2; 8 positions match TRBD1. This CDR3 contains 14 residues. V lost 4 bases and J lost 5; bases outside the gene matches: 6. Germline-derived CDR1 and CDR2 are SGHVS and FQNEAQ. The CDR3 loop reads CASSSPGQEYGYTF. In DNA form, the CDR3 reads TGTGCCAGCAGCTCGCCGGGACAGGAGTATGGCTACACCTTC.

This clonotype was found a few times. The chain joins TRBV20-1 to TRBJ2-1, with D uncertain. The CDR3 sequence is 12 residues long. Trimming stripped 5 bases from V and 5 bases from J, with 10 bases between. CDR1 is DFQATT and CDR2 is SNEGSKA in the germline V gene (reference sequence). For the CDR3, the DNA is TGCAGTGCTCGAAGGAATGACAATGAGCAGTTCTTC. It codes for CSARRNDNEQFF.

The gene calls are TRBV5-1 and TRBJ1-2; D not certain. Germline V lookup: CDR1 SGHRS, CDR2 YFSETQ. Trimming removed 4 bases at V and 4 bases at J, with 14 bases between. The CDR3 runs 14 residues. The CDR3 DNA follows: TGCGCCAGCAGCAATCCGGATATAACCTATGGCTACACCTTC. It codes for CASSNPDITYGYTF.